These 16 T cell receptor beta chains were all obtained from the same sample, sequenced in a study of cytomegalovirus exposure and HLA in healthy donors. The PCR used 60 Vbeta and 13 Jbeta primers. Libraries were prepared by immunoSEQ multiplex PCR; TCRdb keeps only in-frame clonotypes and omits some of them. The sample gives more than 85,000 clones, more than 70% of which show up once; 2% to 2.5% is in the top ten. The specimen was PBMCs. These receptors originate from a man younger than 40 in good health and CMV-seronegative.

A few counts support this clone. The chain joins TRBV4-1 to TRBJ2-7; D gene unclear. V lost 0 bases, J lost 4 bases, and 13 bases lay in between. This CDR3 contains 15 residues. Per germline, CDR1 MGHRA and CDR2 YSYEKL. This chain's CDR3 is CASSQDPTNVYEQYF. The DNA for the CDR3 is TGCGCCAGCAGCCAAGATCCAACAAACGTTTACGAGCAGTACTTC.

The rearrangement joins TRBV30 to TRBJ2-5, with 10 bases identical to TRBD1. The CDR3 is made up of 12 amino acids. Germline lookup yields CDR1 GTSNPN and CDR2 SVGIG (reference sequence). V was clipped by 2 bases and J by 9 bases; unmatched bases: 3. The CDR3 loop reads CAWSYGQGAQYF. CDR3 nucleotide sequence: TGTGCCTGGAGTTATGGACAGGGGGCCCAGTACTTC.

This clone has a single count. This rearrangement joins TRBV5-1 to TRBJ2-5; 9 nucleotides agree with TRBD2. The CDR3 is made up of 14 amino acids. Germline V gene sequence: CDR1 SGHRS, CDR2 YFSETQ. V trimming: 9 bases; J trimming: 2 bases; junction bases outside the gene matches: 8. Here the CDR3 reads CATSTSGMQETQYF. The DNA for the CDR3 is TGCGCCACCTCGACTAGCGGCATGCAAGAGACCCAGTACTTC.

The chain recombines TRBV25-1 with TRBJ2-2; D is unresolved. From germline, CDR1 is MGHDK and CDR2 SYGVNS. The V and J ends lost 3 bases and 5 bases respectively, with 13 bases between them. This CDR3 has 15 amino acids. The CDR3 DNA follows: TGTGCCAGCAGTGAGTGGAGAGAGGAAACCGGGGAGCTGTTTTTT. Encoded protein: CASSEWREETGELFF.

V gene TRBV21-1 combines with J gene TRBJ1-6; the table's TRBD1 call for D was not verified on the DNA. TRBV21-1 is termed a pseudogene. There are 17 residues in the CDR3. Here the CDR3 DNA reads TGTGCCAGCAGCATAACAGGTTCCAGCTCCTATAATTCACCCCTCCACTTT. Translated, it gives CASSITGSSSYNSPLHF.

The chain uses TRBV5-6 and TRBJ2-2; D gene ambiguous. CDR1 and CDR2 (germline): SGHDT, YYEEEE. V gave up 5 bases and J gave up 2 bases, with 10 bases separating them. This CDR3 is 14 amino acids long. This chain's CDR3 is CASRPQANTGELFF. CDR3 coding DNA: TGTGCCAGCAGGCCGCAGGCTAACACCGGGGAGCTGTTTTTT.

There are a few counts of this clone. The rearrangement links TRBV27 to TRBJ2-7, with a possible D match to TRBD2 (5 bases). The CDR3 runs 12 residues. Trimming shortened V by 3 bases and J by 7 bases, and 10 bases separated the two germline ends. Germline V gene data show CDR1 as MNHEY and CDR2 as SMNVEV (reference sequence). The CDR3 DNA follows: TGTGCCAGCAGTTTCCCGGGAAGGGAGCAGTACTTC. As protein: CASSFPGREQYF.

This clone has more than one count but fewer than ten. The genes are TRBV28 and TRBJ2-1; D may be TRBD2 (6 bases). There are 14 residues in the CDR3. With 8 bases removed from V and 8 bases from J, the gap between germline ends came to 19 bases. CDR1 is MDHEN, CDR2 SYDVKM, per germline. The CDR3 reads CASSAGGGKDEQFF. The DNA of the CDR3 is TGTGCCAGCTCGGCCGGGGGTGGCAAGGATGAGCAGTTCTTC. The complete variable domain, with remaining parts taken from reference TRBV28 and TRBJ2-1, reads DVKVTQSSRYLVKRTGEKVFLECVQDMDHENMFWYRQDPGLGLRLIYFSYDVKMKEKGDIPEGYSVSREKKERFSLILESASTNQTSMYLCASSAGGGKDEQFFGPGTRLTVL.

The J gene is TRBJ1-2, the V gene TRBV7-2; D is unclear. The CDR3 has 14 residues. CDR1 is SGHTA, CDR2 FQGNSA, per germline. Trimming stripped 2 bases from V and 5 bases from J, with 12 bases between. In nucleotides, the CDR3 is TGTGCCAGCAGCTTACCGCTTCAGAATTATGGCTACACCTTC. As protein: CASSLPLQNYGYTF.

The genes are TRBV15 and TRBJ2-3; D may be TRBD1 (6 bases). CDR3 length: 16 residues. V was pared by 5 bases and J by 2 bases, with 17 bases between. CDR1 LNHNV and CDR2 YYDKDF come from the germline V gene (reference sequence). In DNA form, the CDR3 reads TGTGCCACCAGCCGTAAGACAGGTTTTTTCACAGATACGCAGTATTTT. It is translated as CATSRKTGFFTDTQYF.

This chain links TRBV7-9 with TRBJ2-1; TRBD2 matches 13 bases. V shed 7 bases, J shed 8 bases, and the junction held 8 bases outside the gene matches. CDR3 length: 15 amino acids. Germline loops: CDR1 SEHNR, CDR2 FQNEAQ (reference sequence). DNA of the CDR3: TGTGCCAGCATCCTAGGGACTAGCGGGACCGATGAGCAGTTCTTC. Its translation: CASILGTSGTDEQFF.

The chain employs TRBV29-1 and TRBJ1-2; no clear D gene. The CDR3 runs to 12 residues. Trimming stripped 3 bases from V and 1 base from J, with 6 bases between. Looked up from germline, CDR1 is SQVTM and CDR2 is ANQGSEA. This CDR3 is CSVEEVNYGYTF. The CDR3 DNA follows: TGCAGCGTTGAGGAGGTTAACTATGGCTACACCTTC.

The table lists this clone with a count of one. The rearrangement joins TRBV6-5 to TRBJ2-5, with a possible D match to TRBD1 (5 bases). V was clipped by 2 bases and J by 2 bases, with 12 bases between them. This CDR3 has 15 amino acids. Germline V gene sequence: CDR1 MNHEY, CDR2 SVGAGI. CDR3 region: CASSYGDRRQETQYF. The DNA for the CDR3 is TGTGCCAGCAGTTACGGAGACAGAAGGCAAGAGACCCAGTACTTC.

This clone has just one count. The V and J genes are TRBV5-8 and TRBJ2-2; TRBD1 agrees at 10 bases. V gave up 5 bases and J gave up 1 base; unmatched junction bases: 11. CDR1 is SGHTS, CDR2 YDEGEE, per germline. The CDR3 has 18 amino acids. The CDR3 DNA follows: TGTGCCAGCAGATCTACTGACCGGGACAGGGGGAACACCGGGGAGCTGTTTTTT. Translation gives CASRSTDRDRGNTGELFF.

This clone came up a few times. The V gene is TRBV5-1, the J gene TRBJ2-3; a possible D gene is TRBD1 (6 bases). Germline V CDR1 and CDR2: SGHRS, YFSETQ. There are 15 residues in the CDR3. The V gene lost 6 bases and the J gene lost 2 bases, with 16 bases spanning the gap. The CDR3 bases are TGCGCCAGCACTACTGGGGGCCTGAACACAGATACGCAGTATTTT. Protein product: CASTTGGLNTDTQYF.

The chain joins TRBV2 to TRBJ2-1, with TRBD2 matching 7 bases. The CDR3 loop spans 16 amino acids. The trim removed 4 bases at V and 7 bases at J, leaving 13 bases unmatched. Looked up from germline, CDR1 is SNHLY and CDR2 is FYNNEI. For the CDR3, the DNA is TGTGCCAGCAGTGGTTATTACCCTAGCGGCTGGAATGAGCAGTTCTTC. Translated: CASSGYYPSGWNEQFF.